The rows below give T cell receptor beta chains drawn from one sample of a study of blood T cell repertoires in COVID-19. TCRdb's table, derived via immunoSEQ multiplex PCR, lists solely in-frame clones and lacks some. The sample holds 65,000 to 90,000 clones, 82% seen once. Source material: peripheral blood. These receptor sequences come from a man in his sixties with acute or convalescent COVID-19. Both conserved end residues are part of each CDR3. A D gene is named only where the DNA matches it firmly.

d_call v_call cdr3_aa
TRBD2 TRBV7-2 CASSLGGGLAGGLKDTQYF
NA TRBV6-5 CASRVRVGNTGELFF
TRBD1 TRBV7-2 CASSLYTGGETQYF
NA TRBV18 CASSPLTANYGYTF
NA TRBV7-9 CASSPDSHGYTF
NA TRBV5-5 CASSLEGANTEAFF
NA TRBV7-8 CASSLVHRTNEKLFF
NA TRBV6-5 CASKQVSGANVLTF
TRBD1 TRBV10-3 CAIRAGQGVDYGYTF
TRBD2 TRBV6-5 CASRRLAAPGETQYF